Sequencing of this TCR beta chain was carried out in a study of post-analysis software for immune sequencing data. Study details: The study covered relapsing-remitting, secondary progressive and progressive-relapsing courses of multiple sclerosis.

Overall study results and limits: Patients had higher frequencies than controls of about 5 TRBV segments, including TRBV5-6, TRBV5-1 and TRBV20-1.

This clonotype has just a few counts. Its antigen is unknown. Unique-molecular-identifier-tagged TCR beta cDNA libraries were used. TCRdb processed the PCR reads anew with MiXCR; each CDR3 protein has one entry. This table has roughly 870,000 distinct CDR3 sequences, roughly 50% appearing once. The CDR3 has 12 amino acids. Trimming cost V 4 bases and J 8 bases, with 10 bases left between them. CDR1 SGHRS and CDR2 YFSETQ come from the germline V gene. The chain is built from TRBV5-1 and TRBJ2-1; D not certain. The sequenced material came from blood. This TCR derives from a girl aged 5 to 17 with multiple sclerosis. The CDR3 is CASSHPLDEQFF. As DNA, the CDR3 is TGCGCCAGCAGCCATCCTCTAGATGAGCAGTTCTTC.